The 11 T cell receptor beta chains below were found in one sample sequenced in a study of radiotherapy plus CTLA-4 blockade in lung cancer. The table came from immunoSEQ multiplex PCR; TCRdb's copy has only in-frame clones and leaves some out. This table has around 86,000 clones, around 83% appearing once. The sequencing here drew on peripheral blood, taken from a patient treated with radiotherapy plus ipilimumab. Receptors originate from a human donor with non-small cell lung cancer who had stable disease on radiotherapy plus ipilimumab.

The V gene is TRBV6-1, the J gene TRBJ1-5; 11 nucleotides line up with TRBD1. Germline V gene data show CDR1 as MNHNS and CDR2 as SASEGT. J was trimmed by 6 bases and V by 6 bases; bases with no gene match: 4. This CDR3 is 14 amino acids long. For the CDR3, the DNA is TGTGCCAGCAGCTGGACAGGGGGCGGTCAGCCCCAGCATTTT. It translates to CASSWTGGGQPQHF.

The chain recombines TRBV5-1 with TRBJ2-3; 12 positions match TRBD1. The V gene's germline CDR1 is SGHRS and CDR2 YFSETQ. The V segment lost 6 bases and the J segment 4 bases; nucleotides outside the gene matches: 6. The CDR3 runs to 15 residues. In DNA form, the CDR3 reads TGCGCCAGCAACGGGGGACAGGGGGCGGCAGATACGCAGTATTTT. Its protein is CASNGGQGAADTQYF.

This clone was recorded once. The rearrangement joins TRBV5-8 to TRBJ2-4; D not resolved. The V and J ends lost 3 bases and 8 bases respectively, with 24 bases between them. The germline V gene has CDR1 SGHTS and CDR2 YDEGEE. The CDR3 loop spans 17 amino acids. CDR3 residues: CASSYKIIGPAMDIQYF. The CDR3 DNA follows: TGTGCCAGCAGCTACAAAATAATCGGACCGGCTATGGACATTCAGTACTTC. Using reference TRBV5-8 and TRBJ2-4 for the parts outside the CDR3, the full variable domain is EAGVTQSPTHLIKTRGQQATLRCSPISGHTSVYWYQQALGLGLQFLLWYDEGEERNRGNFPPRFSGRQFPNYSSELNVNALELEDSALYLCASSYKIIGPAMDIQYFGAGTRLSVL.

V is TRBV2 and J is TRBJ2-5, with 14 bases lining up with TRBD2. The J call is in doubt because the DNA end fits TRBJ2-7 better. The CDR3 spans 15 residues. Germline values: CDR1 SNHLY, CDR2 FYNNEI. The CDR3 region is CASRSRLAGGDEQYF. The CDR3 bases are TGTGCCAGCAGGTCCCGACTAGCGGGAGGGGACGAGCAGTACTTC.

The V call is TRBV19, the J call TRBJ2-3; TRBD1 agrees at 7 bases. This CDR3 is built from 15 residues. CDR1 LNHDA and CDR2 SQIVND come from the germline V gene (reference sequence). Trimming at V came to 0 bases and at J to 4 bases, leaving 4 bases not matched to a gene. The DNA of the CDR3 is TGTGCCAGTAGTATAGATCCCACAGGGGCAGATACGCAGTATTTT. It translates to CASSIDPTGADTQYF.

The chain links TRBV19 to TRBJ2-1, with D maybe TRBD2 (5 bases). V was shortened by 4 bases and J by 9 bases, with 13 bases between the two germline ends. This CDR3 comprises 13 residues. The germline V gene has CDR1 LNHDA and CDR2 SQIVND (reference sequence). CDR3 coding DNA: TGTGCCAGTAGTAAAGGGAGCAGCGGTGAGCAGTTCTTC. Translated: CASSKGSSGEQFF.

The chain employs TRBV5-1 and TRBJ2-3; 8 positions match TRBD2. With V trimmed by 4 bases and J by 4 bases, 8 bases remained unmatched. Germline CDR1 is SGHRS and CDR2 is YFSETQ. The CDR3 covers 15 residues. The CDR3: CASSHPGRGADTQYF. CDR3 coding DNA: TGCGCCAGCAGCCACCCCGGGAGGGGGGCAGATACGCAGTATTTT.

The chain is built from TRBV6-5 and TRBJ2-7; D is unclear. This CDR3 contains 12 residues. Germline CDR1 and CDR2: MNHEY and SVGAGI. Trimming took 8 bases from V and 3 from J, leaving 11 bases between them. Here the CDR3 reads CASRDTNYEQYF. DNA of the CDR3: TGTGCCAGCCGTGACACGAACTACGAGCAGTACTTC.

The chain has TRBV19 and TRBJ1-5, with 8 bases aligning to TRBD1. After removal of 4 bases from V and 7 bases from J, the junction contained 9 bases not matched to a gene. The CDR3 runs to 15 residues. CDR1 and CDR2 (germline): LNHDA, SQIVND (reference sequence). The CDR3 loop reads CASSTPTGGWQPQHF. As DNA, the CDR3 is TGTGCCAGTAGTACGCCTACAGGGGGGTGGCAGCCCCAGCATTTT.

The chain joins TRBV28 to TRBJ2-5; D gene uncertain. V lost 2 bases and J 3 bases, leaving 13 bases between the germline ends. This CDR3 spans 15 amino acids. The germline V gene has CDR1 MDHEN and CDR2 SYDVKM. The CDR3 loop is CASSLLGPGEETQYF. DNA of the CDR3: TGTGCCAGCAGTTTACTGGGTCCTGGGGAAGAGACCCAGTACTTC.

This clone was counted a single time. This rearrangement joins TRBV5-4 to TRBJ1-4; 11 bases line up with TRBD1. V shed 4 bases, J shed 3 bases, and the junction held 8 bases outside the gene matches. The CDR3 runs to 17 residues. Germline V lookup: CDR1 SGHNT, CDR2 YYREEE (reference sequence). The CDR3 nucleotides read TGTGCCAGCAGCATTGGACAGGGGGCTGCGTCTAATGAAAAACTGTTTTTT. This sequence encodes CASSIGQGAASNEKLFF.